What follows is one T cell receptor beta chain and its context. The repertoire was sequenced with immunoSEQ multiplex PCR; TCRdb's copy has only in-frame clones and lacks some. Of some 190,000 clones listed, around 90% are singletons. The CDR3 contains 18 residues. Deletions cut 3 bases from V and 1 base from J, with 21 bases between. In germline, CDR1 is LNHNV, CDR2 YYDKDF (reference sequence). The sample originates from a study of Ad26.COV2.S vaccination and SARS-CoV-2 variants. Here the sequenced sample was peripheral blood, taken after recovery from COVID-19. The V call is TRBV15, the J call TRBJ1-1; D may be TRBD1 (6 bases). This clonotype originated in a human donor who had recovered from COVID-19. CDR3 bases: TGTGCCACCAGCAGGGCCGGGACACTCACGGGTGGGAACACTGAAGCTTTCTTT. Translating gives CATSRAGTLTGGNTEAFF.